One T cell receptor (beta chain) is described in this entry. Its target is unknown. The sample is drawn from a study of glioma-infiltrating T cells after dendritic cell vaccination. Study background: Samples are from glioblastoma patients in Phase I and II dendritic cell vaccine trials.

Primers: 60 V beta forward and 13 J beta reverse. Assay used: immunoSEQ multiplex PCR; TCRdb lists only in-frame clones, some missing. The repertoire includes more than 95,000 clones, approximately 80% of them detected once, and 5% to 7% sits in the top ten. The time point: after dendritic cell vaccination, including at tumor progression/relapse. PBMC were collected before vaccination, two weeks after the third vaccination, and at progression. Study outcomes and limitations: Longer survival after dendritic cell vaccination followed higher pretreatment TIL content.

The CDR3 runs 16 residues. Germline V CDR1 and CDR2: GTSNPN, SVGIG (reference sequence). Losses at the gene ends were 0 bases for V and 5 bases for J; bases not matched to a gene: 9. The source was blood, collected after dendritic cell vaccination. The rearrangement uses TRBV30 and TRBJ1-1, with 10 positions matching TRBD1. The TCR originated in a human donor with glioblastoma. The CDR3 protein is CAWSVRGQGIGTEAFF. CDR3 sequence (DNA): TGTGCCTGGAGTGTAAGGGGACAGGGGATTGGGACTGAAGCTTTCTTT.